This TCR beta chain originates from a study of T cells expressing NK-cell markers (dated by TCRdb to about 2020). Looking at the study overall: TCR beta-chain repertoires were profiled in sorted CD3+CD56+NKG2C+, CD3+CD56+NKG2C- and CD3+CD56-NKG2C+ T-cell subsets from several donors. Of the eight sequenced donors, seven were found to be HCMV-seropositive and one was found to be HCMV-seronegative. Randomly selected healthy volunteers, three men and five women, were used as the eight sequenced donors. Sequencing of the libraries produced 2 x 150 bp reads on Illumina HiSeq 2000/2500, MiSeq or NextSeq. The full study reports these points: Those dominant clonotypes were again the most abundant among CD3+CD56-NKG2C+ cells in a few donors, at roughly 28.3-60.1%. Whether the expanded NKG2C-expressing T cell clones were specific for HCMV antigens remained unclear. In more than 5 donors, the dominant CD3+CD56+NKG2C+ clonotypes were found to rank among the top 10 CD8+ clonotypes and to make up about 1.0-7.5% of CD8+ T cells.

Sequenced on an Illumina HiSeq 2000. 5'RACE template switching, by which a universal primer site and unique molecular identifiers were added, was used to make TCR beta cDNA libraries. Synthesis of cDNA was primed from the TCR beta constant segment and was followed by two consecutive PCR amplification steps. Per the authors' processing: Reads were demultiplexed and grouped by UMI with MIGEC, and clonotypes were assembled and quantified with MiTCR. To exclude erroneous sequences, any TCR cDNA sequence not supported by at least two reads was discarded. The tcR package was used for downstream repertoire analysis, with clonotypes matched between fractions based on CDR3 nucleotide sequence plus V segment. VDJmatch was used to annotate antigen specificity against VDJdb, with one amino acid substitution allowed in CDR3. After TCRdb reprocessed the reads, each CDR3 protein sequence was kept as one row, without DNA. These V and J calls derive from TCRdb rather than the authors' analysis. The table kept for this sample lists around 100,000 distinct CDR3 sequences. Clones ranked in the top ten supply approximately 17% of the sample.

To determine HCMV serostatus, a commercial ELISA kit was used to detect HCMV-specific IgG in serum. Peripheral blood mononuclear cells were isolated from blood by Ficoll density gradient centrifugation. The CDR3 sequence holds 14 residues, the cysteine and phenylalanine included. Only the protein is on record. From the germline V gene, CDR1 is MNHNS and CDR2 is SASEGT. With respect to this clonotype: Its antigen is unknown.

The sequenced material came from blood T cells: a sorted CD56 or NKG2C T cell subset, CD4+ or CD8+ T cells, or bulk PBMC T cells (not recorded which). Recombination connected TRBV6-1 to TRBJ2-1; TCRdb's D call of TRBD2 is untestable without DNA. The TCR sequence derives from a woman aged 18 to 75 in good health. The CDR3 region has the sequence CASSSTSGYNEQFF.